Listed here is a single T cell receptor beta chain. The age range of participants was about 18 to 89 years, with residence in about two dozen US areas. Assignment of participants to cohorts was predicated upon participant-reported clinical history. Trimming took 4 bases from V and 9 from J, leaving 21 bases between them. The CDR3 contains 16 residues. From germline, CDR1 is LGHDT and CDR2 YNNKEL (reference sequence). The protocol was immunoSEQ multiplex PCR, while the TCRdb copy is restricted to in-frame clones and leaves out a portion. The table records approximately 300,000 clones, roughly 90% of them present only once. The entry originates in a study of blood T cell repertoires in COVID-19. Across the study: The United States, Italy and Spain provided the acute and convalescent COVID-19 samples. The analysed material was cDNA or gDNA that came from T cells, B-cell-depleted T cells, or PBMCs.

The rearrangement links TRBV3-1 (or the pseudogene TRBV3-2) to TRBJ1-4; unclear D gene. The sample was PBMCs or T cells enriched from blood (not recorded which). The receptor was isolated from a woman under 40 who had been exposed to COVID-19. CDR3 sequence: CASSPLAGRFDKKLFF. As DNA, the CDR3 is TGTGCCAGCAGCCCCCTAGCAGGCCGGTTCGATAAAAAACTGTTTTTT.